The 27 T cell receptor beta chains presented below share a single source sample, sequenced in a study of blood T cell repertoires in COVID-19. Profiled with immunoSEQ multiplex PCR; TCRdb holds only in-frame clones, not every one. The sample holds about 260,000 clones, 80% to 90% seen once. The sample was PBMCs or T cells enriched from blood (not recorded which). These receptors were obtained from a man between 45 and 60 years old who had been exposed to COVID-19.

This clone was observed a few times. The chain joins TRBV30 to TRBJ1-2, with a weak D call TRBD1 (6 bases). Trimming removed 0 bases at V and 4 bases at J, with 9 bases between. The CDR3 is made up of 13 amino acids. Germline values: CDR1 GTSNPN, CDR2 SVGIG (reference sequence). CDR3 nucleotides: TGTGCCTGGAGTGTAGGGGGAGCCTATGGCTACACCTTC. Translated, it gives CAWSVGGAYGYTF.

The V and J genes are TRBV2 and TRBJ2-7; perhaps TRBD1 as D (6 bases). Trimming removed 6 bases from V and 2 bases from J, with 17 bases in between. The CDR3 runs 15 residues. Germline V lookup: CDR1 SNHLY, CDR2 FYNNEI. The CDR3: CASSGLRDNPYEQYV. The CDR3 bases are TGTGCCAGCAGCGGACTCCGGGACAATCCCTACGAGCAGTACGTC.

The chain links TRBV27 to TRBJ2-7; 7 bases align to TRBD2. J gave up 3 bases and V 6 bases, and 8 bases lay outside the gene matches. Per germline, CDR1 MNHEY and CDR2 SMNVEV (reference sequence). CDR3 size: 14 residues. Here the CDR3 reads CASSSRTRYYEQYF. CDR3 nucleotides: TGTGCCAGCAGCTCCCGGACTAGGTACTACGAGCAGTACTTC.

The chain is built from TRBV12-5 and TRBJ2-2; 8 nucleotides align to TRBD2. V lost 5 bases to trimming and J lost 4 bases; unmatched junction nucleotides: 9. Germline-derived CDR1 and CDR2 are LGHNT and FRNRAP. The CDR3 contains 16 residues. CDR3: CASGKRTSGSTGELFF. The DNA for the CDR3 is TGTGCTAGTGGTAAACGAACTAGCGGAAGCACCGGGGAGCTGTTTTTT.

This clone was found once. This chain links TRBV24-1 with TRBJ2-3, with 7 bases identical to TRBD2. J was trimmed by 0 bases and V by 0 bases; bases with no gene match: 8. CDR1 KGHDR and CDR2 SFDVKD come from the germline V gene. The CDR3 length is 18 residues. The CDR3 bases are TGTGCCACCAGTGATTTGCAAGGGCTAGCGGACAGCACAGATACGCAGTATTTT. Protein: CATSDLQGLADSTDTQYF.

The V and J genes are TRBV7-2 and TRBJ2-3; the D gene is possibly TRBD1 (5 bases). The CDR3 is 18 residues long. Germline CDR1 is SGHTA and CDR2 is FQGNSA. V lost 1 base and J lost 0, with 17 bases in between. CDR3 in amino acids: CASSLVAGFRGSTDTQYF. The CDR3 DNA follows: TGTGCCAGCAGCTTAGTTGCCGGTTTTAGGGGTAGCACAGATACGCAGTATTTT. The full variable domain, in which reference TRBV7-2 and TRBJ2-3 provide the parts outside the CDR3, is GAGVSQSPSNKVTEKGKDVELRCDPISGHTALYWYRQSLGQGLEFLIYFQGNSAPDKSGLPSDRFSAERTGGSVSTLTIQRTQQEDSAVYLCASSLVAGFRGSTDTQYFGPGTRLTVL.

DNA of the CDR3: TGTGCCAGCAGCATCGACAGATTCAATCAGCCCCAGCATTTT. The encoded protein is CASSIDRFNQPQHF. The chain combines TRBV5-5 with TRBJ1-5; D might be TRBD1 (5 bases). This CDR3 has 14 amino acids. V lost 4 bases and J 3 bases, leaving 11 bases between the germline ends. In germline, CDR1 is SGHKS, CDR2 YYEKEE (reference sequence).

The gene calls are TRBV27 and TRBJ1-1, with TRBD1 matching 7 bases. The CDR3 extends over 14 amino acids. Looked up from germline, CDR1 is MNHEY and CDR2 is SMNVEV (reference sequence). The trim removed 2 bases at V and 3 bases at J, leaving 3 bases unmatched. The CDR3 spells CASSLDRAYTEAFF. For the CDR3, the DNA is TGTGCCAGCAGTTTAGACAGGGCGTACACTGAAGCTTTCTTT.

As DNA, the CDR3 is TGCGCCAGCAGCTTGGCCGGACAGGGAATAGTAGAGGGCGAAAAACTGTTTTTT. Its translation is CASSLAGQGIVEGEKLFF. This sequence joins TRBV5-1 and TRBJ1-4; 8 positions match TRBD1. Trimming removed 0 bases from V and 8 bases from J; junction bases left unmatched: 15. Germline-derived CDR1 and CDR2 are SGHRS and YFSETQ. This CDR3 region has 18 residues.

This CDR3 is CASSSLAGGRNEQFF. CDR3 nucleotide sequence: TGTGCCAGCAGCTCACTAGCGGGAGGGAGGAATGAGCAGTTCTTC. The rearrangement uses TRBV28 and TRBJ2-1; TRBD2 matches at 13 bases. J was trimmed by 7 bases and V by 6 bases; bases with no gene match: 6. CDR3 length equals 15 residues. In germline, CDR1 is MDHEN, CDR2 SYDVKM.

The chain employs TRBV12-3 or TRBV12-4 and TRBJ1-1; D unresolved. The CDR3 contains 11 residues. V shed 8 bases and J shed 7 bases, with 11 bases lying between them. In DNA, the CDR3 is TGTGCCAGCTTGAGGGAGGGTGAAGCTTTCTTT. Translating it yields CASLREGEAFF.

This clone has more than one count but fewer than ten. This sample includes further DNA sequences coding for the same CDR3. The chain carries TRBV28 and TRBJ1-5; TRBD1 aligns across 8 bases. With V trimmed by 3 bases and J by 0 bases, 4 bases remained unmatched. The CDR3 loop spans 16 amino acids. Per the germline V gene, CDR1 is MDHEN and CDR2 is SYDVKM. CDR3 DNA sequence: TGTGCCAGCAGTTTGGGTGGGACAGGTAGCAATCAGCCCCAGCATTTT. It codes for CASSLGGTGSNQPQHF.

This rearrangement joins TRBV2 to TRBJ1-2; D is uncertain. Germline CDR1 and CDR2: SNHLY and FYNNEI. V shed 7 bases and J shed 2 bases, with 5 bases lying between them. This CDR3 spans 11 amino acids. CDR3 region: CASTVNYGYTF. In nucleotides, the CDR3 is TGTGCCAGCACAGTAAACTATGGCTACACCTTC.

This sequence joins TRBV5-1 and TRBJ1-6; no clear D. Trimming took 2 bases from V and 10 from J, leaving 7 bases between them. CDR1 is SGHRS, CDR2 YFSETQ, per germline. The CDR3 has 12 amino acids. CDR3 DNA: TGCGCCAGCAGCTTTAATATATCACCCCTCCACTTT. The encoded protein is CASSFNISPLHF.

V and J are TRBV30 and TRBJ2-1; D not certain. CDR3 size: 13 residues. Between the trimmed V and J ends, which lost 2 bases and 10 bases, there was a span of 15 bases. Germline V lookup: CDR1 GTSNPN, CDR2 SVGIG (reference sequence). In DNA form, the CDR3 reads TGTGCCTGGAGTAAGTTACGGCGCGGAGAGCAGTTCTTC. This encodes CAWSKLRRGEQFF. The full variable domain, completed using reference TRBV30 and TRBJ2-1, is SQTIHQWPATLVQPVGSPLSLECTVEGTSNPNLYWYRQAAGRGLQLLFYSVGIGQISSEVPQNLSASRPQDRQFILSSKKLLLSDSGFYLCAWSKLRRGEQFFGPGTRLTVL.

The chain uses TRBV2 and TRBJ1-1; perhaps TRBD1 as D (5 bases). Trimming shortened V by 5 bases and J by 4 bases, and 8 bases separated the two germline ends. The CDR3 length is 12 residues. Germline-derived CDR1 and CDR2 are SNHLY and FYNNEI. This CDR3 is CASSWGGTEAFF. The DNA of the CDR3 is TGTGCCAGCAGTTGGGGGGGCACTGAAGCTTTCTTT.

The DNA for the CDR3 is TGTGCCAGCAGCTTAGTGGCAGAGGCTAACTATGGCTACACCTTC. Translating it yields CASSLVAEANYGYTF. The V and J genes are TRBV11-2 and TRBJ1-2; D is undetermined. Trimming cost V 1 base and J 0 bases, with 9 bases left between them. This CDR3 contains 15 residues. From germline, CDR1 is SGHAT and CDR2 FQNNGV.

In this sample, this clone turned up once. The V gene is TRBV27, the J gene TRBJ2-7, with a possible D match to TRBD2 (6 bases). Germline V gene sequence: CDR1 MNHEY, CDR2 SMNVEV (reference sequence). V lost 6 bases to trimming and J lost 0 bases, with 24 bases between them. The CDR3 runs 18 residues. This CDR3 is CASSIARTTMGGSYEQYV. In DNA form, the CDR3 reads TGTGCCAGCAGCATAGCCAGGACCACCATGGGGGGCTCCTACGAGCAGTACGTC.

The V call is TRBV28, the J call TRBJ1-4; 9 bases are a match to TRBD1. This CDR3 spans 15 amino acids. The germline CDR1 and CDR2 sequences are MDHEN and SYDVKM. With V trimmed by 2 bases and J by 6 bases, 4 bases remained unmatched. This CDR3 is CASSLGTGRDEKLFF. The CDR3 DNA reads as TGTGCCAGCAGTTTAGGGACAGGGAGAGATGAAAAACTGTTTTTT.

The rearrangement uses TRBV27 and TRBJ2-7; a weak D match, TRBD2 (6 bases). Germline CDR1 and CDR2: MNHEY and SMNVEV (reference sequence). The CDR3 extends over 15 amino acids. The ends were cut back, 8 bases at V and 3 bases at J, with 20 bases in the middle. CDR3 nucleotide sequence: TGTGCCAGCGCAGGAGGGCCAGTCGGATTCTACGAGCAGTACTTC. Residues: CASAGGPVGFYEQYF.

The gene calls are TRBV14 and TRBJ2-6; tentative D call: TRBD1 (5 bases). The CDR3 is made up of 16 amino acids. Trimming took 3 bases from V and 0 from J, leaving 9 bases between them. The V gene's germline CDR1 is SGHDN and CDR2 FVKESK. CDR3 protein: CASSHDGHSGANVLTF. CDR3 sequence (DNA): TGTGCCAGCAGCCACGACGGACACTCTGGGGCCAACGTCCTGACTTTC.

The gene calls are TRBV28 and TRBJ2-3, with D perhaps matching TRBD1 (6 bases). Trimming cost V 3 bases and J 1 base, with 20 bases left between them. The CDR3 loop spans 18 amino acids. In germline, CDR1 is MDHEN, CDR2 SYDVKM. CDR3 in amino acids: CASSFPRGTGTRTDTQYF. The CDR3 nucleotides read TGTGCCAGCAGTTTCCCCCGCGGAACAGGGACCCGCACAGATACGCAGTATTTT. Looking up the rest from reference TRBV28 and TRBJ2-3 gives the full variable domain: DVKVTQSSRYLVKRTGEKVFLECVQDMDHENMFWYRQDPGLGLRLIYFSYDVKMKEKGDIPEGYSVSREKKERFSLILESASTNQTSMYLCASSFPRGTGTRTDTQYFGPGTRLTVL.

V and J are TRBV15 and TRBJ2-1; D ambiguous. V was trimmed by 1 base and J by 3 bases, leaving 10 bases between them. CDR1 is LNHNV and CDR2 is YYDKDF in the germline V gene (reference sequence). The CDR3 extends over 15 amino acids. The CDR3 loop reads CATSRVGQDYNEQFF. CDR3 sequence (DNA): TGTGCCACCAGCAGAGTTGGGCAGGACTACAATGAGCAGTTCTTC.

The V gene is TRBV9, the J gene TRBJ2-2, with D perhaps matching TRBD2 (5 bases). Germline CDR1 SGDLS, CDR2 YYNGEE. Trimming pared 3 bases from V and 2 bases from J, leaving 8 bases between. The CDR3 spans 14 residues. Written as DNA, the CDR3 is TGTGCCAGCAGCGCCCGGACTAACACCGGGGAGCTGTTTTTT. The encoded protein is CASSARTNTGELFF.

The CDR3 nucleotides are TGTGCCAGCAGTTTATCAGGGGGAAGACCGGAGACCCAGTACTTC. The encoded protein is CASSLSGGRPETQYF. This chain joins TRBV28 and TRBJ2-5; 7 bases are a match to TRBD1. After removal of 1 base from V and 5 bases from J, the junction contained 7 bases not matched to a gene. CDR3 length: 15 residues. Per the germline V gene, CDR1 is MDHEN and CDR2 is SYDVKM.

V and J are TRBV11-2 and TRBJ1-4; D is uncertain. In germline, CDR1 is SGHAT, CDR2 FQNNGV. The CDR3 contains 14 residues. With 3 bases removed from V and 5 bases from J, the gap between germline ends came to 10 bases. For the CDR3, the DNA is TGTGCCAGCAGCTTGACGGGAGCGAATGAAAAACTGTTTTTT. The encoded protein is CASSLTGANEKLFF.

The chain is built from TRBV11-3 and TRBJ1-1; 7 bases agree with TRBD1. Germline V gene data show CDR1 as SGHNT and CDR2 as YENEEA. The CDR3 has 16 amino acids. With 6 bases clipped from V and 0 bases from J, the junction kept 10 bases outside the gene matches. DNA of the CDR3: TGTGCCAGCAGTCCCGCGAACAGGGGCGTGAACACTGAAGCTTTCTTT. As protein: CASSPANRGVNTEAFF.